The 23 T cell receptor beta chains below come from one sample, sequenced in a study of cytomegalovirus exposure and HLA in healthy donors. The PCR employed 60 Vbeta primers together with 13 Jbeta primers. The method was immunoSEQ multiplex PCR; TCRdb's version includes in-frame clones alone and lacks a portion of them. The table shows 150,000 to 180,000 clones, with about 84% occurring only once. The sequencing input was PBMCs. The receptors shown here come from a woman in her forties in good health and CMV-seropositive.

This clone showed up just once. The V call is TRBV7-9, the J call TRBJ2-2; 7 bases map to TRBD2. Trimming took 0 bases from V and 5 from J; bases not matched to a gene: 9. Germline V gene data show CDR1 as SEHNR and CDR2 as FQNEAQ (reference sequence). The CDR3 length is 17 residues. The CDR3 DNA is TGTGCCAGCAGCTTAGCGGGGAGGGCCCCGGGAACCGGGGAGCTGTTTTTT. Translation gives CASSLAGRAPGTGELFF.

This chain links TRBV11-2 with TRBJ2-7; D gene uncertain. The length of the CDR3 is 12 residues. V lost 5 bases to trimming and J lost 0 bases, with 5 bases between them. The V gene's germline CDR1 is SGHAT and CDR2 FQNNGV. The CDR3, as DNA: TGTGCCAGCAGCCCTAGCTCCTACGAGCAGTACTTC. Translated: CASSPSSYEQYF.

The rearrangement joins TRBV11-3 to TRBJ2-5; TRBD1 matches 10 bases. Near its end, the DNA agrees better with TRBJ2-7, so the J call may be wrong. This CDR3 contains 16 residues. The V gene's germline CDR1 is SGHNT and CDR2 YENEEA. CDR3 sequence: CASSFVRDRGAYEQYF. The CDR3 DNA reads TGTGCCAGCAGCTTTGTCCGGGACAGGGGTGCCTACGAGCAGTACTTC.

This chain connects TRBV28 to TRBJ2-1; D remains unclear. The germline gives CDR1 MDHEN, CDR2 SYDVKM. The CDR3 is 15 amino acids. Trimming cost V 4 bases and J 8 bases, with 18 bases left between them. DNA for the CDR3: TGTGCCAGCAGTTATGGCGGATCTCCTACCCATGAGCAGTTCTTC. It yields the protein CASSYGGSPTHEQFF.

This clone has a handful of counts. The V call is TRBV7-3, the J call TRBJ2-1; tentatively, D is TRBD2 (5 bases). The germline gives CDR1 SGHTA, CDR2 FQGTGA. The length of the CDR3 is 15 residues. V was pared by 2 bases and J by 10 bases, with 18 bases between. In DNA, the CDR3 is TGTGCCAGCAGCTTAGTAGGGATGAGCGGTGGAGAGCAGTTCTTC. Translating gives CASSLVGMSGGEQFF.

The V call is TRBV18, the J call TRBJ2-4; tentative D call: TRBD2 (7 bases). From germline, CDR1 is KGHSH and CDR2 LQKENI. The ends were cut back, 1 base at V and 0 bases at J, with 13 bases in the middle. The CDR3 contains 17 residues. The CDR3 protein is CASSPLPGGLAKNIQYF. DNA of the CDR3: TGTGCCAGCTCACCACTTCCGGGGGGCCTAGCCAAAAACATTCAGTACTTC.

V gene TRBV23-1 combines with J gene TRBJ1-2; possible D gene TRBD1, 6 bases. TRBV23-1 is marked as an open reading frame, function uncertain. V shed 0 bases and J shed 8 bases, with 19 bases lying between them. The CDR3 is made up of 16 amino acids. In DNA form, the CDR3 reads TGCGCCAGCAGTCAATCATTGGGGCGGGGGGCGAGGGGCTACACCTTC. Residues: CASSQSLGRGARGYTF.

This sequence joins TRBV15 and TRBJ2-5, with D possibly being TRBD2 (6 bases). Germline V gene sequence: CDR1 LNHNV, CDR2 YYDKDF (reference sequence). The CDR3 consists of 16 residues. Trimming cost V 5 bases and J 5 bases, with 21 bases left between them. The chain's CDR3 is CATSGRGPEAGETQYF. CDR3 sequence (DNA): TGTGCCACCAGCGGAAGAGGTCCGGAGGCGGGGGAGACCCAGTACTTC.

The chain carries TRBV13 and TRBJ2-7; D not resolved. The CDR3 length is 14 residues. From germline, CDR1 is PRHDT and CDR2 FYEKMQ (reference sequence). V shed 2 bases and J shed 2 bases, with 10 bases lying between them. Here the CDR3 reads CASSLSQNTYEQYF. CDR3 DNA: TGTGCCAGCAGCTTAAGTCAGAATACCTACGAGCAGTACTTC.

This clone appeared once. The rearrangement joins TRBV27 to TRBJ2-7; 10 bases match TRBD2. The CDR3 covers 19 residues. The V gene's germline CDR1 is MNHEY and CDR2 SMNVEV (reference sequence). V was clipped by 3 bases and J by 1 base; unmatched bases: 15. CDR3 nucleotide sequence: TGTGCCAGCAGTTTTAGGGGGCCCGCCCTAGCGGGAGAATCCTACGAGCAGTACTTC. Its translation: CASSFRGPALAGESYEQYF.

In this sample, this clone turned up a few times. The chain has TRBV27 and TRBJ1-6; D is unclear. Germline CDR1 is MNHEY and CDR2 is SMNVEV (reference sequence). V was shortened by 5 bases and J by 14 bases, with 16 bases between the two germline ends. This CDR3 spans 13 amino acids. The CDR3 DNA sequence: TGTGCCAGCAGTCTTCGCGAGGGCGCGGCCCTCCACTTT. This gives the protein CASSLREGAALHF.

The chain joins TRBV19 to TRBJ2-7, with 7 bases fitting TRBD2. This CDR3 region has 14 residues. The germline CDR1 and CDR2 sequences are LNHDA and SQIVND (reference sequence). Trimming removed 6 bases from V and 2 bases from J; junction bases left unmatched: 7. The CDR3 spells CASSYSGRTYEQYF. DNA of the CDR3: TGTGCCAGTAGCTATAGCGGGCGAACCTACGAGCAGTACTTC. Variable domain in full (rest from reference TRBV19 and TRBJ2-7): DGGITQSPKYLFRKEGQNVTLSCEQNLNHDAMYWYRQDPGQGLRLIYYSQIVNDFQKGDIAEGYSVSREKKESFPLTVTSAQKNPTAFYLCASSYSGRTYEQYFGPGTRLTVT.

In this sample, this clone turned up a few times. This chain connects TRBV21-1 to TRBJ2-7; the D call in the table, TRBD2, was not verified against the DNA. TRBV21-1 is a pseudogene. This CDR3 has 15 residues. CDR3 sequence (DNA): TGTGCCAGCAGCAGGCGGGAGGAAGGTGCCTACGAGCAGTACTTC. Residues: CASSRREEGAYEQYF.

The CDR3 here is CASSFSSLNTEAFF. In DNA form, the CDR3 reads TGTGCCAGCAGTTTTAGCAGCCTGAACACTGAAGCTTTCTTT. The J gene is TRBJ1-1, the V gene TRBV27; D is uncertain. V lost 3 bases and J lost 0, with 8 bases in between. Germline V gives CDR1 MNHEY, CDR2 SMNVEV (reference sequence). The CDR3 spans 14 residues.

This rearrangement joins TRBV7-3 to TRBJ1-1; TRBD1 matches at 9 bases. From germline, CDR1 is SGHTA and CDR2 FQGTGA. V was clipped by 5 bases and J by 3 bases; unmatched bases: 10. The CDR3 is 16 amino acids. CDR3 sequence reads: CASSKTGGILDTEAFF. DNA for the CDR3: TGTGCCAGCAGCAAAACAGGGGGCATATTAGACACTGAAGCTTTCTTT.

CDR3 in DNA: TGTGCCAGCAGCCTAGGGACTCGTAATTCACCCCTCCACTTT. Translated: CASSLGTRNSPLHF. V gene TRBV28 combines with J gene TRBJ1-6, with D possibly TRBD1 on 5 matching bases. The CDR3 has 14 amino acids. Germline V gene data show CDR1 as MDHEN and CDR2 as SYDVKM. The V gene lost 6 bases and the J gene lost 6 bases, with 12 bases spanning the gap.

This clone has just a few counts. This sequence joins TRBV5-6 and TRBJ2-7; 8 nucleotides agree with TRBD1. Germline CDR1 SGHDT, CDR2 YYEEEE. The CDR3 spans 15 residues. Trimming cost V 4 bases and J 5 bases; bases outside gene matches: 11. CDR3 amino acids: CASSRITGGRNEQYF. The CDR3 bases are TGTGCCAGCAGCCGAATCACAGGGGGTAGGAACGAGCAGTACTTC. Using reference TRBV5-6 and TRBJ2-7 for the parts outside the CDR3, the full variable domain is DAGVTQSPTHLIKTRGQQVTLRCSPKSGHDTVSWYQQALGQGPQFIFQYYEEEERQRGNFPDRFSGHQFPNYSSELNVNALLLGDSALYLCASSRITGGRNEQYFGPGTRLTVT.

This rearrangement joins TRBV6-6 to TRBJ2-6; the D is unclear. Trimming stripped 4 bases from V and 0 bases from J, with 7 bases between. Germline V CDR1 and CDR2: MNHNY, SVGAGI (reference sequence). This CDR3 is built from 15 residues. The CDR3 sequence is CASSSTSSGANVLTF. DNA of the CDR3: TGTGCCAGCAGTTCCACTTCCTCTGGGGCCAACGTCCTGACTTTC.

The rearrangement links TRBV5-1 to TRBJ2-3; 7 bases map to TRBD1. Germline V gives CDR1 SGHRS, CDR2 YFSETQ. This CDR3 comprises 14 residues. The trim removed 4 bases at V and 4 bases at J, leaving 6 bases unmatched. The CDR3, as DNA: TGCGCCAGCAGCCACCCACAGGGGTCAGATACGCAGTATTTT. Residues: CASSHPQGSDTQYF.

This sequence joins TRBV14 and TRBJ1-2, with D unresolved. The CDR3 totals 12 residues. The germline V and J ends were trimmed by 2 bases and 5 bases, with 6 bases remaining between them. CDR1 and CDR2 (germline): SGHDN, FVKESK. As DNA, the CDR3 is TGTGCCAGCAGCCAATTCCAGTATGGCTACACCTTC. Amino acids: CASSQFQYGYTF.

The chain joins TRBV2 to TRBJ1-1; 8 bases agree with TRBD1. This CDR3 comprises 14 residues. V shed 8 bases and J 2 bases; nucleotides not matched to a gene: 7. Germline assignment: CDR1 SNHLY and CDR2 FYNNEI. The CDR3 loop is CASGSTGANTEAFF. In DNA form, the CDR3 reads TGTGCCAGCGGGTCGACAGGGGCAAACACTGAAGCTTTCTTT.

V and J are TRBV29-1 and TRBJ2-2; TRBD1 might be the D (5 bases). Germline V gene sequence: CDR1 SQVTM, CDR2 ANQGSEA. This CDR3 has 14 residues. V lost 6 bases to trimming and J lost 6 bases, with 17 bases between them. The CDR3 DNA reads TGCAGCGTGGGGCCTTGGTCGAGCGCCGGGGAGCTGTTTTTT. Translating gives CSVGPWSSAGELFF.

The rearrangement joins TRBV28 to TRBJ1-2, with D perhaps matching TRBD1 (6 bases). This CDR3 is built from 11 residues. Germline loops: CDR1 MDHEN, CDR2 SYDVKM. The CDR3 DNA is TGTGGCGCAGGGGATCACTATGGCTACACCTTC. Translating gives CGAGDHYGYTF.